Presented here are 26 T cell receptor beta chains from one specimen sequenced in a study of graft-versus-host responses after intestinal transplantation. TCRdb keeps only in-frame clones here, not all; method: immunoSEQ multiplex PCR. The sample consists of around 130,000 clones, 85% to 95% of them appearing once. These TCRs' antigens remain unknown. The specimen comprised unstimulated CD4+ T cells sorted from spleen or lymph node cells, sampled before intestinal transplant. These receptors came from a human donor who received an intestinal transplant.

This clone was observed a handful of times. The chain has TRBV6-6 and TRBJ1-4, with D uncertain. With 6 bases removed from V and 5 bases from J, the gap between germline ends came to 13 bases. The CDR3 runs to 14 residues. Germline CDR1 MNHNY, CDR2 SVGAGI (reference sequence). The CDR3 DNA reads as TGTGCCAGCAGATCCGCGATGGTAAATGAAAAACTGTTTTTT. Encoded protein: CASRSAMVNEKLFF.

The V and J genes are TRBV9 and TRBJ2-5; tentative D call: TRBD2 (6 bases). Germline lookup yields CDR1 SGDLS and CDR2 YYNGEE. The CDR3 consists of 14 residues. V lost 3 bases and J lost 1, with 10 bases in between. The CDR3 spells CASSGGTFQETQYF. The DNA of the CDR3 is TGTGCCAGCAGCGGAGGGACTTTCCAAGAGACCCAGTACTTC.

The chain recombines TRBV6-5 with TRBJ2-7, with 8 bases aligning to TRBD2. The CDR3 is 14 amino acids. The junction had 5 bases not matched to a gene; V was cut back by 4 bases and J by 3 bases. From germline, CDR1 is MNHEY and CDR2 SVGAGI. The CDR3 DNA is TGTGCCAGCAGTTTGCATAGCGGGGACTACGAGCAGTACTTC. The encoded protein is CASSLHSGDYEQYF.

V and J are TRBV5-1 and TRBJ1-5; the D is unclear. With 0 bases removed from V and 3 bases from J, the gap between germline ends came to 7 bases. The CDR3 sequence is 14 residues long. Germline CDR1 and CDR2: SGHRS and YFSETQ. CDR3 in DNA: TGCGCCAGCAGCTTGGAAGGCGACAATCAGCCCCAGCATTTT. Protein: CASSLEGDNQPQHF.

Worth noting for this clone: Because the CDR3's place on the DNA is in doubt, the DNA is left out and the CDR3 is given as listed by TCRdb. CDR3: CASSEFESSSGTGGLFF. The chain links TRBV25-1 to TRBJ2-2; the table's TRBD2 call for D was not verified on the DNA. Inclusive of both ends, the CDR3 amounts to 17 amino acids. Germline V gene sequence: CDR1 MGHDK, CDR2 SYGVNS.

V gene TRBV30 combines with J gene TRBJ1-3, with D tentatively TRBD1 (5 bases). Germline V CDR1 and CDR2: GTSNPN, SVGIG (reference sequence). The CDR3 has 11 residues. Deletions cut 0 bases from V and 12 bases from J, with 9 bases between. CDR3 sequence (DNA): TGTGCCTGGAGTGTACGGACAAGCATATATTTT. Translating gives CAWSVRTSIYF.

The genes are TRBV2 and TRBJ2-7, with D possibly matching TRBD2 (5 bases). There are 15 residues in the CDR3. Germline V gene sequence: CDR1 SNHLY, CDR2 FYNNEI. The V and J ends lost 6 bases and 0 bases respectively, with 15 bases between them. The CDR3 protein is CASSPFGNPSYEQYF. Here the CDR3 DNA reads TGTGCCAGCAGCCCATTCGGGAACCCCTCCTACGAGCAGTACTTC. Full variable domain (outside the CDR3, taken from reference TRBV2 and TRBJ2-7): EPEVTQTPSHQVTQMGQEVILRCVPISNHLYFYWYRQILGQKVEFLVSFYNNEISEKSEIFDDQFSVERPDGSNFTLKIRSTKLEDSAMYFCASSPFGNPSYEQYFGPGTRLTVT.

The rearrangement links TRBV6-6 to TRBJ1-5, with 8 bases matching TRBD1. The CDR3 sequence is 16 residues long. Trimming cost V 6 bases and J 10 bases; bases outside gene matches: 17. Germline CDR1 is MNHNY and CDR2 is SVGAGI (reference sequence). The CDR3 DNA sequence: TGTGCCAGCAGACAACGGGGGGACAGGCCGTTTTTCCCCCAGCATTTT. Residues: CASRQRGDRPFFPQHF.

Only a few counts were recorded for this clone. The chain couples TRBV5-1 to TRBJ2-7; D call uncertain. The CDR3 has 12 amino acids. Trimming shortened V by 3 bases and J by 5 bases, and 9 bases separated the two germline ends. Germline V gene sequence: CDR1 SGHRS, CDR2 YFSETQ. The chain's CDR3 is CASSSDRHEQYF. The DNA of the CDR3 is TGCGCCAGCAGCTCCGACCGGCACGAGCAGTACTTC.

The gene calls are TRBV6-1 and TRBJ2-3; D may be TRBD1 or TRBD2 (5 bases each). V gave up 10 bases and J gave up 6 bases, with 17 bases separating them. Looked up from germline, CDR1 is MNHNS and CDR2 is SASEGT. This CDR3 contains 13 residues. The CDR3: CAIKDPGPDTQYF. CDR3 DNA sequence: TGTGCCATCAAAGACCCGGGGCCCGATACGCAGTATTTT.

CDR3 DNA: TGTGCCAGCAGAGGGAAACAGAATCAGCCCCAGCATTTT. This sequence encodes CASRGKQNQPQHF. The chain carries TRBV6-1 and TRBJ1-5; D gene uncertain. Germline assignment: CDR1 MNHNS and CDR2 SASEGT. Trimming pared 6 bases from V and 4 bases from J, leaving 10 bases between. The CDR3 covers 13 residues.

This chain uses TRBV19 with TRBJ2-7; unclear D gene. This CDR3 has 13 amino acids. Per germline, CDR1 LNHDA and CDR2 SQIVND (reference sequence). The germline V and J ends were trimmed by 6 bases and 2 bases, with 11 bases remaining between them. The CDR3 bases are TGTGCCAGTAGGGATAGGCAGACCTACGAGCAGTACTTC. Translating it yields CASRDRQTYEQYF.

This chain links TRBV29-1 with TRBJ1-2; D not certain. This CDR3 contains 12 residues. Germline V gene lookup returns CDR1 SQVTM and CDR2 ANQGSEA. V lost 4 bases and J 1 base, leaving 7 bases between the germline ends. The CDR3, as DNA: TGCAGCGTTGGCAGTCTTAACTATGGCTACACCTTC. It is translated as CSVGSLNYGYTF. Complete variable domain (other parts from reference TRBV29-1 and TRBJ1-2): SAVISQKPSRDICQRGTSLTIQCQVDSQVTMMFWYRQQPGQSLTLIATANQGSEATYESGFVIDKFPISRPNLTFSTLTVSNMSPEDSSIYLCSVGSLNYGYTFGSGTRLTVV.

The CDR3 DNA sequence: TGTGCCAGCAGTGAAGTTCCCTGGACAGGGAAAAACTATGGCTACACCTTC. The encoded protein is CASSEVPWTGKNYGYTF. The chain combines TRBV2 with TRBJ1-2; 8 bases map to TRBD1. Per germline, CDR1 SNHLY and CDR2 FYNNEI. This CDR3 has 17 residues. V lost 1 base, J lost 2 bases, and 9 bases stayed unmatched.

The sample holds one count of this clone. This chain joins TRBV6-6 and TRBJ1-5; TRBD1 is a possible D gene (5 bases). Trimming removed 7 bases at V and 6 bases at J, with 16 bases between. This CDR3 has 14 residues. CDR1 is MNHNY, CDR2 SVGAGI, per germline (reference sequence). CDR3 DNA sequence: TGTGCCAGCAAGATAGGACAAGAAGGTCAGCCCCAGCATTTT. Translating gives CASKIGQEGQPQHF.

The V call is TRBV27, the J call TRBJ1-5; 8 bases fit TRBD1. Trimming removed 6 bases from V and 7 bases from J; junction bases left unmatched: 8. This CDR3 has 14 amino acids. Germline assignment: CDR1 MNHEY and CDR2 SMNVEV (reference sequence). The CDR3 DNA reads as TGTGCCAGCAGGCAGGGGGCCCGAGGGCAGCCCCAGCATTTT. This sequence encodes CASRQGARGQPQHF.

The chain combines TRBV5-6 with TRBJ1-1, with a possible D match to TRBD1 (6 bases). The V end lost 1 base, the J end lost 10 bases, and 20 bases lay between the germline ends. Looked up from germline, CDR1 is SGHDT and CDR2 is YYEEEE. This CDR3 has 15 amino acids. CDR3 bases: TGTGCCAGCAGCTTGTTCAACAGGGACGGGTTTGGAGCTTTCTTT. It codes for CASSLFNRDGFGAFF.

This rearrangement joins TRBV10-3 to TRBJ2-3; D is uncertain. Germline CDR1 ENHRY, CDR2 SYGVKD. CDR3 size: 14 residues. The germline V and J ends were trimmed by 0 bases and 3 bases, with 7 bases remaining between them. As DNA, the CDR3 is TGTGCCATCAGTGAGTCGAAGGAAACAGATACGCAGTATTTT. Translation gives CAISESKETDTQYF.

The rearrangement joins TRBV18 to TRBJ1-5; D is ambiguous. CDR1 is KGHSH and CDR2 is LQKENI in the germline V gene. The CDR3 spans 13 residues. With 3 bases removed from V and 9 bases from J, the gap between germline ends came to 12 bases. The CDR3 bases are TGTGCCAGCTCACCCCAACCCCGGGGGCCCCAGCATTTT. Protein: CASSPQPRGPQHF.

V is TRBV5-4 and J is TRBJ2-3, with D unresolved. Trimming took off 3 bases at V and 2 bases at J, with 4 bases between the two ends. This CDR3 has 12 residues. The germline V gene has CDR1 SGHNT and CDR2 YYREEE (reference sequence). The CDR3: CASSSLTDTQYF. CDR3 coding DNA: TGTGCCAGCAGCTCTCTCACAGATACGCAGTATTTT.

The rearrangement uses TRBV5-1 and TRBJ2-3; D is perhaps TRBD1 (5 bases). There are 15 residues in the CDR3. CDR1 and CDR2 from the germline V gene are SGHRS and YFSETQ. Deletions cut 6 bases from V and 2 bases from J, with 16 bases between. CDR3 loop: CASTAGQQYTDTQYF. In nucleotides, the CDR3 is TGCGCCAGCACCGCCGGACAACAATACACAGATACGCAGTATTTT.

CDR3 coding DNA: TGTGCCTGGAGTTCACAGGGGTGGGGAAACACCATATATTTT. Its protein is CAWSSQGWGNTIYF. The V gene is TRBV30, the J gene TRBJ1-3; 7 nucleotides line up with TRBD1. Germline CDR1 and CDR2: GTSNPN and SVGIG (reference sequence). V trimming: 2 bases; J trimming: 4 bases; junction bases outside the gene matches: 5. The CDR3 consists of 14 residues.

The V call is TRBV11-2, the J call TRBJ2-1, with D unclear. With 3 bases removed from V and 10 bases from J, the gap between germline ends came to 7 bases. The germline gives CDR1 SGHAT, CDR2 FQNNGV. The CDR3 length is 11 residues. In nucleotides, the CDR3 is TGTGCCAGCAGCTTCAGAGGAGAGCAGTTCTTC. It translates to CASSFRGEQFF.

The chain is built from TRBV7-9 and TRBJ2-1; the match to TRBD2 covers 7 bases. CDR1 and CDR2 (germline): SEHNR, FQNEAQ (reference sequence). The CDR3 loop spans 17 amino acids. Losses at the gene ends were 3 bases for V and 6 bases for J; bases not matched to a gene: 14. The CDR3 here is CASSLGQPAAGVNEQFF. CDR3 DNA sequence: TGTGCCAGCAGCTTGGGGCAGCCGGCGGCGGGGGTCAATGAGCAGTTCTTC.

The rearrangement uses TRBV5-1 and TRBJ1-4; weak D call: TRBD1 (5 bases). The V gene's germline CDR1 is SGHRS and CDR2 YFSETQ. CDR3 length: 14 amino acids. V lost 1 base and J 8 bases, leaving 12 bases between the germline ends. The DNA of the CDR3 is TGCGCCAGCAGCTTGTACCAGGGATCAGAAAAACTGTTTTTT. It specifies CASSLYQGSEKLFF.

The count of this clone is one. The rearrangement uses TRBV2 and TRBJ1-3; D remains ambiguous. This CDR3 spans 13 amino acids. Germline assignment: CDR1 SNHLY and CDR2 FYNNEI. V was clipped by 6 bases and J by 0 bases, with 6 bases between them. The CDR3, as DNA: TGTGCCAGCAGACCCGACTCTGGAAACACCATATATTTT. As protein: CASRPDSGNTIYF. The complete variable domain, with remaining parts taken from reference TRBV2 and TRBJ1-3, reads EPEVTQTPSHQVTQMGQEVILRCVPISNHLYFYWYRQILGQKVEFLVSFYNNEISEKSEIFDDQFSVERPDGSNFTLKIRSTKLEDSAMYFCASRPDSGNTIYFGEGSWLTVV.